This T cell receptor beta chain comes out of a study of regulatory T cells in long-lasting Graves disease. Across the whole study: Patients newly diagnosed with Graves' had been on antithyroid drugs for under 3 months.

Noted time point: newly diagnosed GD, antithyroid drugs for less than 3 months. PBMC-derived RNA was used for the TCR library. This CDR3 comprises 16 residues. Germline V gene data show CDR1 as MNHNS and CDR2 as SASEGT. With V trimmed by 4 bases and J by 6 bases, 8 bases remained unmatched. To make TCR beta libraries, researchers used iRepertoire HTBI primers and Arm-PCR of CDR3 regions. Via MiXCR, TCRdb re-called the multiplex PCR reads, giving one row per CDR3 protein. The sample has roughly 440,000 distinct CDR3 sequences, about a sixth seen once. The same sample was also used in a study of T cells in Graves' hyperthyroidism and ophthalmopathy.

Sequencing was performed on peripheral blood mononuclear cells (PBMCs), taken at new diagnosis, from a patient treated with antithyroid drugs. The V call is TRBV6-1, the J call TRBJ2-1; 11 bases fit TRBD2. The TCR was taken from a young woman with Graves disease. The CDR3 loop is CASSVIAGGLGNEQFF. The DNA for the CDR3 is TGTGCCAGCAGTGTGATAGCGGGAGGGCTTGGCAATGAGCAGTTCTTC.